This T cell receptor beta chain was identified in a study of cytomegalovirus exposure and HLA in healthy donors. Findings and limits, study-wide: Per a prior analysis, the majority of TCR beta V segments were productive roughly 90% or roughly 30% of the time. Sequencing had likely introduced a cluster of highly shared sequence variants as an artifact.

13 Jbeta primers and 60 Vbeta primers were used for the PCR. Original handling: In a later analysis, the count reached about 82 million unique TCR beta chains, with about 12 million shared. Here immunoSEQ multiplex PCR was the method, and the copy in TCRdb shows in-frame clones only, minus some. Clone size and the V and J calls come from that table; the DNA yielded D and trimming. In the table there are fewer than 250,000 clones, around 80% of which are singletons. The sample holds a few counts of this clone. Its antigen is as yet unknown. CDR3 size: 14 residues. The V end was cut by 3 bases, the J end by 1 base, with 11 bases between. The germline gives CDR1 SGDLS, CDR2 YYNGEE.

This receptor was taken from a girl aged 2 to 10 in good health and CMV-seronegative. What was sequenced was PBMCs. V is TRBV9 and J is TRBJ2-7; D may be TRBD1 (6 bases). In nucleotides, the CDR3 is TGTGCCAGCAGCGCCGGGACACCTTCCTACGAGCAGTACTTC. Protein sequence: CASSAGTPSYEQYF. Complete variable domain (other parts from reference TRBV9 and TRBJ2-7): DSGVTQTPKHLITATGQRVTLRCSPRSGDLSVYWYQQSLDQGLQFLIQYYNGEERAKGNILERFSAQQFPDLHSELNLSSLELGDSALYFCASSAGTPSYEQYFGPGTRLTVT.